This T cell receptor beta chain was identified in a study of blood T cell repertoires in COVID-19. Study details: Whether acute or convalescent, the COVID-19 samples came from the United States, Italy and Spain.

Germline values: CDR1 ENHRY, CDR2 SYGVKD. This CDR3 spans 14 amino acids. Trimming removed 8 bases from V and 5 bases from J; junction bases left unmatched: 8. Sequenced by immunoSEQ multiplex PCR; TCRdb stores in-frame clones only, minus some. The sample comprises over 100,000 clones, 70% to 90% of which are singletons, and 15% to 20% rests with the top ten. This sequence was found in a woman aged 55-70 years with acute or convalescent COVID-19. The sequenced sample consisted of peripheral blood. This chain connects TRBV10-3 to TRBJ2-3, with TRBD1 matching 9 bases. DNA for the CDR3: TGTGCCATCGGGCTGACAGGGGGGAAAGATACGCAGTATTTT. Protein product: CAIGLTGGKDTQYF.